This T cell receptor (beta chain) originates from a study of T cell responses to AZD1222 COVID-19 vaccine. Clones were sequenced by immunoSEQ multiplex PCR, and TCRdb holds only the in-frame ones, with some missing. The sample carries about 110,000 clones, around 87% recorded once. Whole-study findings and limits: White British ancestry dominated among donors, who included more females, and clonal diversity was possibly underestimated.

About this clone: The antigen is not known.

The CDR3 extends over 13 amino acids. Germline assignment: CDR1 LNHDA and CDR2 SQIVND (reference sequence). V was pared by 3 bases and J by 11 bases, with 3 bases of the junction left unmatched. This TCR came from an adult who received the AZD1222 COVID-19 vaccine. This rearrangement joins TRBV19 to TRBJ1-6; 8 bases align to TRBD1. The sequenced sample was peripheral blood, obtained 28 days after the second AZD1222 dose. CDR3 region: CASSIADRAPLHF. The DNA for the CDR3 is TGTGCCAGTAGTATCGCGGACAGGGCACCCCTCCACTTT.